This TCR beta chain came from a study of cytomegalovirus exposure and HLA in healthy donors. The V segment lost 3 bases and the J segment 5 bases; nucleotides outside the gene matches: 9. CDR3 length equals 18 residues. Germline CDR1 ENHRY, CDR2 SYGVKD. In this sample, this clone turned up a few times. PCR employed 60 Vbeta and 13 Jbeta primers. Libraries were prepared by immunoSEQ multiplex PCR; TCRdb keeps only in-frame clonotypes and omits some of them. This sample yields about 160,000 clones, of which roughly three quarters are seen a single time; roughly 9% belongs to the top ten. These donors, healthy bone marrow donors, were studied.

The source material was PBMCs. The genes are TRBV10-3 and TRBJ2-2; 13 bases agree with TRBD2. This TCR was recovered from a man aged 18 to 35 in good health and CMV-seropositive. For the CDR3, the DNA is TGTGCCATCAGTGAACTACTAGCGGGAGGGCCTCGGACCGGGGAGCTGTTTTTT. Protein: CAISELLAGGPRTGELFF.